What follows is one TCR beta chain and its context. Its antigen is not identified. As defined, naive CD8 cells were CD45RO-negative and positively selected for CCR7, with terminally differentiated effector memory CD45RA+ cells excluded. This record comes from a study of shared clonotypes between healthy human individuals. Whole-study results and caveats: Specimens sampled were limited to blood, with tissue repertoires likely differing. A generally larger estimated richness was seen in naive subsets than in memory subsets.

Clones were read by immunoSEQ multiplex PCR, and TCRdb kept only the in-frame ones, dropping some. The data contain 800,000 or so clones, about 96% of them singletons. V was clipped by 4 bases and J by 3 bases; unmatched bases: 4. Germline V gene data show CDR1 as SGHKS and CDR2 as YYEKEE (reference sequence). The length of the CDR3 is 14 residues. Sequencing used naive CD8+ T cells sorted from blood. This clonotype was sampled from a man younger than 40 in good health. The V and J genes are TRBV5-5 and TRBJ2-7, with TRBD2 identical over 10 bases. In nucleotides, the CDR3 is TGTGCCAGCAGCCTAGCGGGGGATAACTACGAGCAGTACTTC. Translating gives CASSLAGDNYEQYF. Variable domain in full (rest from reference TRBV5-5 and TRBJ2-7): DAGVTQSPTHLIKTRGQQVTLRCSPISGHKSVSWYQQVLGQGPQFIFQYYEKEERGRGNFPDRFSARQFPNYSSELNVNALLLGDSALYLCASSLAGDNYEQYFGPGTRLTVT.